This T cell receptor (beta chain) derives from a study of blood T cell repertoires in COVID-19. This table comes from immunoSEQ multiplex PCR, and its TCRdb copy is limited to in-frame clones, with some not included. The data contain approximately 150,000 clones, 75% to 85% of them singletons. CDR1 is SGHNT, CDR2 YYREEE, per germline (reference sequence). The length of the CDR3 is 15 residues. Trimming took 3 bases from V and 4 from J; bases not matched to a gene: 7. The sequence was obtained from a man in his sixties with acute or convalescent COVID-19. This chain uses TRBV5-4 with TRBJ2-3; TRBD2 matches 8 bases. What was sequenced was peripheral blood. The CDR3 DNA sequence: TGTGCCAGCAGCTCGGGAGGGCCTTCCCCAGATACGCAGTATTTT. It is translated as CASSSGGPSPDTQYF.